The clone carrying this TCR beta chain was seen more than once but under ten times. Use of 60 Vbeta and 13 Jbeta primers characterized the PCR. The method was immunoSEQ multiplex PCR; TCRdb's version includes in-frame clones alone and lacks a portion of them. This sample yields around 140,000 clones, of which around 77% are seen a single time; over 0.8% belongs to the top ten. These data are taken from a study of cytomegalovirus exposure and HLA in healthy donors. The CDR3 contains 14 residues. Trimming stripped 5 bases from V and 3 bases from J, with 14 bases between. Germline loops: CDR1 KGHSH, CDR2 LQKENI.

Specimen: PBMCs. This chain uses TRBV18 with TRBJ2-7; D is possibly TRBD1 (5 bases). This clonotype was obtained from a woman aged 55 to 70 in good health and CMV-seronegative. CDR3 bases: TGTGCCAGCTCATCAGGAAGAACAGGCTACGAGCAGTACTTC. Its translation: CASSSGRTGYEQYF.